This T cell receptor (beta chain) was profiled in a study of T cells in Graves' hyperthyroidism and ophthalmopathy. For ophthalmopathy patients, the Clinical Activity Score was at least 3 and the NOSPECS grade at least 4; duration was under 3 months. Amplified TCR beta CDR3 regions came from RNA transcripts. In the first-round RT-PCR of the TCR CDR3, the HTBI primer set was used. TCRdb re-called the multiplex PCR reads through MiXCR, storing one row per CDR3 protein. The sample consists of approximately 380,000 distinct CDR3 sequences, approximately 18% of them appearing once. This clonotype was detected ten times or more. This TCR was sampled from a man between 18 and 29 years old with Graves' ophthalmopathy. Sequences were obtained from blood.

The CDR3 protein is CASSQYRGREKLFF. CDR3 bases: TGTGCCAGCAGCCAATATCGAGGGCGTGAAAAACTGTTTTTT. The chain employs TRBV3-1 and TRBJ1-4; D is unclear. Trimming took 2 bases from V and 7 from J, leaving 11 bases between them. This CDR3 contains 14 residues. Per germline, CDR1 LGHDT and CDR2 YNNKEL (reference sequence).